Below, 22 T cell receptor beta chains from the same sample are listed, as sequenced in a study of cytomegalovirus exposure and HLA in healthy donors. Repertoires were generated with immunoSEQ multiplex PCR, while TCRdb's copy carries only in-frame clones and drops some. This table holds about 360,000 clones, roughly 88% found once. The sequenced sample consisted of PBMCs. These receptor sequences come from a woman aged 18-35 years in good health and CMV-seronegative.

The chain recombines TRBV7-9 with TRBJ1-5, with 9 bases that match TRBD1. Germline CDR1 reads SEHNR; CDR2 reads FQNEAQ (reference sequence). J lost 3 bases, V lost 5 bases, and 11 bases had no gene match. This CDR3 contains 17 residues. The CDR3: CASSRGTGGRLNQPQHF. Here the CDR3 DNA reads TGTGCCAGCAGCAGGGGCACAGGGGGCCGACTCAATCAGCCCCAGCATTTT.

The V and J genes are TRBV5-4 and TRBJ2-7, with 10 nucleotides matching TRBD1. Germline V CDR1 and CDR2: SGHNT, YYREEE (reference sequence). The CDR3 extends over 15 amino acids. Trimming at V came to 5 bases and at J to 4 bases, leaving 9 bases not matched to a gene. CDR3 coding DNA: TGTGCCAGCAGAGTGGCGGGACAGGGGCCTTACGAGCAGTACTTC. Protein: CASRVAGQGPYEQYF.

The chain employs TRBV4-1 and TRBJ2-3, with 7 bases fitting TRBD2. Per germline, CDR1 MGHRA and CDR2 YSYEKL. Trimming took 1 base from V and 6 from J; bases not matched to a gene: 7. The CDR3 extends over 15 amino acids. Written as DNA, the CDR3 is TGCGCCAGCAGCCAAGGGGACTACCCGAGGGATACGCAGTATTTT. As protein: CASSQGDYPRDTQYF.

J is TRBJ2-7 and V is TRBV28; no clear D gene. The CDR3 is made up of 10 amino acids. Trimming removed 5 bases from V and 7 bases from J, with 6 bases in between. Germline assignment: CDR1 MDHEN and CDR2 SYDVKM. The DNA for the CDR3 is TGTGCCAGCAGTCCGGGTGAGCAGTACTTC. It specifies CASSPGEQYF.

The V call is TRBV28, the J call TRBJ1-1, with D hard to call. Germline lookup yields CDR1 MDHEN and CDR2 SYDVKM. Deletions cut 2 bases from V and 1 base from J, with 8 bases between. There are 14 residues in the CDR3. The CDR3 protein is CASSLVHGNTEAFF. For the CDR3, the DNA is TGTGCCAGCAGTTTAGTTCACGGGAACACTGAAGCTTTCTTT. The full variable domain, rest sourced from reference TRBV28 and TRBJ1-1, is DVKVTQSSRYLVKRTGEKVFLECVQDMDHENMFWYRQDPGLGLRLIYFSYDVKMKEKGDIPEGYSVSREKKERFSLILESASTNQTSMYLCASSLVHGNTEAFFGQGTRLTVV.

The rearrangement uses TRBV28 and TRBJ1-1; no clear D. Germline assignment: CDR1 MDHEN and CDR2 SYDVKM. Trimming cost V 2 bases and J 1 base, with 11 bases left between them. CDR3 length equals 15 residues. CDR3 residues: CASSLVQATNTEAFF. In nucleotides, the CDR3 is TGTGCCAGCAGTTTAGTGCAGGCTACGAACACTGAAGCTTTCTTT.

This clone has more than one count but fewer than ten. The chain is built from TRBV25-1 and TRBJ1-5; D is undetermined. The length of the CDR3 is 12 residues. The germline gives CDR1 MGHDK, CDR2 SYGVNS. Trimming stripped 3 bases from V and 4 bases from J, with 4 bases between. CDR3 sequence reads: CASSDLNQPQHF. DNA for the CDR3: TGTGCCAGCAGTGATCTAAATCAGCCCCAGCATTTT.

The chain joins TRBV5-4 to TRBJ2-7, with TRBD2 identical over 7 bases. Germline CDR1 and CDR2: SGHNT and YYREEE (reference sequence). CDR3 length equals 15 residues. J lost 0 bases, V lost 4 bases, and 7 bases had no gene match. DNA for the CDR3: TGTGCCAGCAGCCCTGCTAGCGGAAGCTCCTACGAGCAGTACTTC. This encodes CASSPASGSSYEQYF. The full variable domain, rest sourced from reference TRBV5-4 and TRBJ2-7, is ETGVTQSPTHLIKTRGQQVTLRCSSQSGHNTVSWYQQALGQGPQFIFQYYREEENGRGNFPPRFSGLQFPNYSSELNVNALELDDSALYLCASSPASGSSYEQYFGPGTRLTVT.

The sample holds a few counts of this clone. The V call is TRBV27, the J call TRBJ1-2; 7 nucleotides match TRBD1. Germline CDR1 and CDR2: MNHEY and SMNVEV (reference sequence). This CDR3 is built from 13 residues. V was pared by 6 bases and J by 8 bases, with 9 bases of the junction left unmatched. The CDR3 sequence is CASSQTGFDGYTF. Written as DNA, the CDR3 is TGTGCCAGCAGCCAGACAGGGTTCGACGGCTACACCTTC.

The rearrangement links TRBV6-6 to TRBJ1-5, with D possibly TRBD1 on 6 matching bases. The CDR3 has 14 amino acids. CDR1 and CDR2 from the germline V gene are MNHNY and SVGAGI (reference sequence). V dropped 6 bases and J dropped 3 bases, with 12 bases sitting between them. DNA of the CDR3: TGTGCCAGCAGCTATGACAGGTCCAATCAGCCCCAGCATTTT. Translating it yields CASSYDRSNQPQHF.

V usage is TRBV15 and J usage is TRBJ2-2; 8 bases align to TRBD2. The V segment lost 6 bases and the J segment 6 bases; nucleotides outside the gene matches: 9. The CDR3 consists of 15 residues. The V gene's germline CDR1 is LNHNV and CDR2 YYDKDF (reference sequence). The CDR3 protein is CATSPGGAGPGELFF. CDR3 sequence (DNA): TGTGCCACCAGTCCGGGGGGGGCCGGACCCGGGGAGCTGTTTTTT. The complete variable domain, with remaining parts taken from reference TRBV15 and TRBJ2-2, reads DAMVIQNPRYQVTQFGKPVTLSCSQTLNHNVMYWYQQKSSQAPKLLFHYYDKDFNNEADTPDNFQSRRPNTSFCFLDIRSPGLGDTAMYLCATSPGGAGPGELFFGEGSRLTVL.

The gene calls are TRBV10-2 and TRBJ1-1, with a tentative D call TRBD1 (5 bases). Germline CDR1 is WSHSY and CDR2 is SAAADI. The CDR3 spans 14 residues. V lost 4 bases and J lost 2, with 11 bases in between. In nucleotides, the CDR3 is TGCGCCAGCAGTGCAGCAGGGCCCAACACTGAAGCTTTCTTT. It encodes CASSAAGPNTEAFF.

The V gene is TRBV28, the J gene TRBJ2-7; 10 positions match TRBD2. CDR3 length: 15 amino acids. Germline assignment: CDR1 MDHEN and CDR2 SYDVKM. V lost 6 bases, J lost 0 bases, and 5 bases stayed unmatched. The CDR3 DNA sequence: TGTGCCAGCAGCCTCCTAGCGGGGGCCTCCTACGAGCAGTACTTC. This translates into CASSLLAGASYEQYF.

The chain has TRBV9 and TRBJ2-3; 7 nucleotides line up with TRBD1. V lost 0 bases to trimming and J lost 6 bases; unmatched junction nucleotides: 7. The CDR3 totals 15 residues. Germline CDR1 and CDR2: SGDLS and YYNGEE. The CDR3 DNA follows: TGTGCCAGCAGCGTAGCCTCGACAGGGAAGGATACGCAGTATTTT. It specifies CASSVASTGKDTQYF.

As DNA, the CDR3 is TGCGCCAGCAGCGCTGGTATTAGCGGGGGAGCCTACAATGAGCAGTTCTTC. It translates to CASSAGISGGAYNEQFF. V usage is TRBV5-1 and J usage is TRBJ2-1; 9 nucleotides line up with TRBD2. Germline CDR1 is SGHRS and CDR2 is YFSETQ. V shed 4 bases and J 2 bases; nucleotides not matched to a gene: 10. This CDR3 is 17 amino acids long.

The V call is TRBV11-2, the J call TRBJ1-2; D call uncertain. Trimming took 5 bases from V and 8 from J, leaving 15 bases between them. Germline V gene lookup returns CDR1 SGHAT and CDR2 FQNNGV. The CDR3 extends over 13 amino acids. CDR3 amino acids: CASSPVRPGGYTF. CDR3 DNA sequence: TGTGCCAGCAGCCCCGTCCGTCCGGGGGGCTACACCTTC. The whole variable domain, remainder taken from reference TRBV11-2 and TRBJ1-2, is EAGVAQSPRYKIIEKRQSVAFWCNPISGHATLYWYQQILGQGPKLLIQFQNNGVVDDSQLPKDRFSAERLKGVDSTLKIQPAKLEDSAVYLCASSPVRPGGYTFGSGTRLTVV.

V is TRBV15 and J is TRBJ1-1; possible D gene TRBD1, 5 bases. The CDR3 sequence is 14 residues long. Trimming cost V 4 bases and J 0 bases, with 9 bases left between them. Germline assignment: CDR1 LNHNV and CDR2 YYDKDF (reference sequence). CDR3 in DNA: TGTGCCACCAGCACCTCAGGGATGAACACTGAAGCTTTCTTT. Protein sequence: CATSTSGMNTEAFF.

This clone was observed once. The rearrangement uses TRBV7-9 and TRBJ1-2; no firm D call. CDR1 is SEHNR, CDR2 FQNEAQ, per germline (reference sequence). The CDR3 extends over 16 amino acids. V gave up 0 bases and J gave up 6 bases, with 17 bases separating them. The CDR3 loop reads CASSLALYRREDGYTF. The CDR3 DNA follows: TGTGCCAGCAGCTTAGCGCTATATCGTCGCGAAGATGGCTACACCTTC.

This clone was detected once. The chain recombines TRBV5-1 with TRBJ2-1; 7 nucleotides match TRBD1. The V segment lost 4 bases and the J segment 7 bases; nucleotides outside the gene matches: 11. This CDR3 region has 15 residues. The germline CDR1 and CDR2 sequences are SGHRS and YFSETQ. Here the CDR3 reads CASSPLGTAANEQFF. The CDR3 DNA reads as TGCGCCAGCAGCCCTCTAGGGACAGCCGCTAATGAGCAGTTCTTC.

The genes are TRBV19 and TRBJ2-3; D may be TRBD2 (6 bases). Germline V gives CDR1 LNHDA, CDR2 SQIVND (reference sequence). Deletions cut 0 bases from V and 0 bases from J, with 13 bases between. CDR3 length: 17 residues. The CDR3 nucleotides are TGTGCCAGTAGTATAGAGGATGGAGGGACTAGCACAGATACGCAGTATTTT. Protein sequence: CASSIEDGGTSTDTQYF.

CDR3 sequence reads: CSVEGPGRESYNEQFF. The CDR3 bases are TGCAGCGTTGAGGGCCCAGGGCGGGAGTCATACAATGAGCAGTTCTTC. V usage is TRBV29-1 and J usage is TRBJ2-1, with TRBD2 matching over 7 bases. The CDR3 has 16 amino acids. The trim removed 3 bases at V and 4 bases at J, leaving 12 bases unmatched. CDR1 SQVTM and CDR2 ANQGSEA come from the germline V gene.

Only a few counts were recorded for this clone. This rearrangement joins TRBV18 to TRBJ1-5; D not certain. V lost 1 base and J lost 5, with 12 bases in between. Germline CDR1 KGHSH, CDR2 LQKENI. The CDR3 spans 15 residues. CDR3 in DNA: TGTGCCAGCTCACCACTCCGAGGAAGTGATCAGCCCCAGCATTTT. This encodes CASSPLRGSDQPQHF.